One and the same sample provided the 17 T cell receptor beta chains below, sequenced in a study of T cell changes during pregnancy in multiple sclerosis. The method was immunoSEQ multiplex PCR; TCRdb's version includes in-frame clones alone and lacks a portion of them. In the table there are roughly 61,000 clones, roughly 94% of which are singletons. Sequenced here: CD8+ T cells from peripheral blood mononuclear cells, sampled after pregnancy. The receptors were gathered from a female donor with multiple sclerosis, enrolled in a pregnancy study.

The genes are TRBV7-9 and TRBJ2-2; 7 bases are a match to TRBD1. J lost 0 bases, V lost 5 bases, and 6 bases had no gene match. The CDR3 length is 16 residues. Germline CDR1 and CDR2: SEHNR and FQNEAQ (reference sequence). In nucleotides, the CDR3 is TGTGCCAGCAGCCCCCGGACAGGACCGAACACCGGGGAGCTGTTTTTT. Translated, it gives CASSPRTGPNTGELFF.

The chain combines TRBV7-2 with TRBJ2-7, with 13 bases aligning to TRBD2. The V and J ends lost 5 bases and 2 bases, in that order; junction bases with no gene match: 9. Germline V gene sequence: CDR1 SGHTA, CDR2 FQGNSA. The CDR3 has 17 residues. CDR3 DNA: TGTGCCAGCAGCCAGGATTGGACTAGCGGGAGCCCCTACGAGCAGTACTTC. The encoded protein is CASSQDWTSGSPYEQYF.

This clone was seen just once. This chain links TRBV29-1 with TRBJ1-2; 7 bases align to TRBD1. The CDR3 sequence is 14 residues long. Germline CDR1 is SQVTM and CDR2 is ANQGSEA. Trimming removed 4 bases from V and 4 bases from J; junction bases left unmatched: 9. This CDR3 reads CSVGKTGSGYGYTF. CDR3 nucleotide sequence: TGCAGCGTTGGAAAGACAGGGTCGGGCTATGGCTACACCTTC.

The chain uses TRBV5-6 and TRBJ2-5, with 8 nucleotides matching TRBD1. The DNA end lines up better with TRBJ2-7; the J call may be wrong. The CDR3 sequence is 15 residues long. CDR1 and CDR2 from the germline V gene are SGHDT and YYEEEE. CDR3 sequence: CASRSEDRGIDEQYF. The CDR3 DNA follows: TGTGCCAGCAGATCCGAAGACAGGGGAATCGACGAGCAGTACTTC.

The chain uses TRBV5-1 and TRBJ2-1; D ambiguous. Per germline, CDR1 SGHRS and CDR2 YFSETQ. The CDR3 spans 11 residues. Trimming removed 2 bases at V and 9 bases at J, with 6 bases between. The DNA of the CDR3 is TGCGCCAGCAGCTTCGGGTCTGAGCAGTTCTTC. It translates to CASSFGSEQFF. Full variable domain (rest looked up from reference TRBV5-1 and TRBJ2-1): KAGVTQTPRYLIKTRGQQVTLSCSPISGHRSVSWYQQTPGQGLQFLFEYFSETQRNKGNFPGRFSGRQFSNSRSEMNVSTLELGDSALYLCASSFGSEQFFGPGTRLTVL.

The chain is built from TRBV27 and TRBJ2-7, with D perhaps matching TRBD1 (7 bases). Trimming cost V 2 bases and J 3 bases, with 11 bases left between them. The CDR3 sequence is 14 residues long. In germline, CDR1 is MNHEY, CDR2 SMNVEV (reference sequence). The CDR3: CASSLAGQYYEQYF. The CDR3 nucleotides read TGTGCCAGCAGTTTAGCGGGACAGTACTACGAGCAGTACTTC.

The chain has TRBV12-2 and TRBJ1-4. TRBV12-2 is a pseudogene locus. The CDR3 loop spans 17 amino acids. The CDR3 reads CASRLAGARTTNEKLFF. The CDR3 DNA is TGTGCAAGTCGCTTAGCCGGAGCGCGGACAACTAATGAAAAACTGTTTTTT.

This clone was seen only once. V and J are TRBV27 and TRBJ1-1; TRBD1 matches at 8 bases. CDR1 MNHEY and CDR2 SMNVEV come from the germline V gene (reference sequence). V dropped 0 bases and J dropped 0; count of bases not matched to a gene: 12. This CDR3 has 19 amino acids. The CDR3 bases are TGTGCCAGCAGTTTATCACTGGCGGACAGGGAGGGGATGAACACTGAAGCTTTCTTT. It specifies CASSLSLADREGMNTEAFF.

This chain links TRBV27 with TRBJ1-5, with D unclear. Germline V gene sequence: CDR1 MNHEY, CDR2 SMNVEV (reference sequence). The CDR3 is 13 amino acids. Trimming pared 0 bases from V and 6 bases from J, leaving 6 bases between. The CDR3 region has the DNA TGTGCCAGCAGTTTATCTTGGGCTCAGCCCCAGCATTTT. Amino acid sequence: CASSLSWAQPQHF.

This chain connects TRBV6-5 to TRBJ1-1, with D maybe TRBD1 (5 bases). Germline V gene sequence: CDR1 MNHEY, CDR2 SVGAGI. The CDR3 length is 12 residues. The germline V and J ends were trimmed by 7 bases and 5 bases, with 11 bases remaining between them. The CDR3 DNA follows: TGTGCCAGCACCTCAGGGTTGACTGAAGCTTTCTTT. This encodes CASTSGLTEAFF.

V usage is TRBV5-4 and J usage is TRBJ1-1; D not resolved. The V gene's germline CDR1 is SGHNT and CDR2 YYREEE (reference sequence). With 1 base removed from V and 1 base from J, the gap between germline ends came to 14 bases. The CDR3 is made up of 16 amino acids. This CDR3 reads CASSLSAGLGNTEAFF. DNA of the CDR3: TGTGCCAGCAGCTTGAGCGCAGGACTAGGGAACACTGAAGCTTTCTTT. Full variable domain (remainder filled in from reference TRBV5-4 and TRBJ1-1): ETGVTQSPTHLIKTRGQQVTLRCSSQSGHNTVSWYQQALGQGPQFIFQYYREEENGRGNFPPRFSGLQFPNYSSELNVNALELDDSALYLCASSLSAGLGNTEAFFGQGTRLTVV.

This clone was recorded once. V is TRBV28 and J is TRBJ1-1; D remains unclear. Germline CDR1 is MDHEN and CDR2 is SYDVKM. With 2 bases removed from V and 5 bases from J, the gap between germline ends came to 12 bases. The CDR3 sequence is 14 residues long. In DNA, the CDR3 is TGTGCCAGCAGTTTAGGGAAGGGCGGGACTGAAGCTTTCTTT. As protein: CASSLGKGGTEAFF. Complete variable domain (other parts from reference TRBV28 and TRBJ1-1): DVKVTQSSRYLVKRTGEKVFLECVQDMDHENMFWYRQDPGLGLRLIYFSYDVKMKEKGDIPEGYSVSREKKERFSLILESASTNQTSMYLCASSLGKGGTEAFFGQGTRLTVV.

The rearrangement uses TRBV7-9 and TRBJ2-5; TRBD1 matches at 9 bases. The trim removed 4 bases at V and 1 base at J, leaving 10 bases unmatched. Germline values: CDR1 SEHNR, CDR2 FQNEAQ (reference sequence). CDR3 length: 17 amino acids. CDR3 sequence: CASSSSDRGPAQETQYF. CDR3 sequence (DNA): TGTGCCAGCAGCTCGTCGGACAGGGGACCTGCCCAAGAGACCCAGTACTTC.

The V call is TRBV9, the J call TRBJ2-1; tentatively, D is TRBD2 (6 bases). With 3 bases removed from V and 6 bases from J, the gap between germline ends came to 19 bases. CDR1 is SGDLS and CDR2 is YYNGEE in the germline V gene. This CDR3 is 16 amino acids long. The CDR3 sequence is CASSDRVAGLFNEQFF. DNA for the CDR3: TGTGCCAGCAGCGATAGGGTGGCGGGACTCTTCAATGAGCAGTTCTTC.

The gene calls are TRBV6-1 and TRBJ1-1; D possibly corresponds to TRBD1 (5 bases). CDR1 is MNHNS, CDR2 SASEGT, per germline. Deletions cut 6 bases from V and 4 bases from J, with 18 bases between. The CDR3 is 15 residues long. For the CDR3, the DNA is TGTGCCAGCAGGGATACGCCAGGGCGGGGCACTGAAGCTTTCTTT. It specifies CASRDTPGRGTEAFF.

The chain links TRBV19 to TRBJ2-1, with a tentative D call TRBD1 (6 bases). The V end lost 6 bases, the J end lost 6 bases, and 9 bases lay between the germline ends. CDR3 length: 12 residues. Looked up from germline, CDR1 is LNHDA and CDR2 is SQIVND (reference sequence). The CDR3 sequence is CASSLGGNEQFF. Here the CDR3 DNA reads TGTGCCAGTAGCTTAGGGGGCAATGAGCAGTTCTTC.

J is TRBJ2-2 and V is TRBV4-3; 7 bases map to TRBD1. Germline loops: CDR1 LGHNA, CDR2 YSLEER. This CDR3 comprises 16 residues. V shed 1 base and J 5 bases; nucleotides not matched to a gene: 7. In DNA form, the CDR3 reads TGCGCCAGCAGCCAAGGAGGGGGCGCGTGGACCGGGGAGCTGTTTTTT. It yields the protein CASSQGGGAWTGELFF.